Shown below are 27 T cell receptor beta chains from a single sample sequenced in a study of shared clonotypes between healthy human individuals. TCRdb's copy holds only in-frame clones and misses some; the assay was immunoSEQ multiplex PCR. The data contain around 2,000,000 clones, approximately 94% of them singletons. CD45RO-negative CD8 cells positively selected for CCR7 made up the naive population, which excluded terminally differentiated effector memory CD45RA+ cells. Sequenced material: naive CD8+ T cells sorted from blood. These receptors all stem from a man aged 18 to 29 in good health.

The chain couples TRBV2 to TRBJ2-1; unclear D gene. The CDR3 spans 17 residues. Per the germline V gene, CDR1 is SNHLY and CDR2 is FYNNEI. With 5 bases removed from V and 0 bases from J, the gap between germline ends came to 17 bases. The CDR3 DNA is TGTGCCAGCAGTCACACACCCGAAGGATTCTCCTACAATGAGCAGTTCTTC. It is translated as CASSHTPEGFSYNEQFF.

This clone has a single count. The V and J genes are TRBV7-8 and TRBJ2-3, with 7 nucleotides matching TRBD2. Germline V gives CDR1 SGHVS, CDR2 FQNEAQ. Unmatched junction bases numbered 7, after V lost 5 bases and J lost 8 bases. CDR3 size: 13 residues. The CDR3 region has the DNA TGTGCCAGCAGCCCGGGGGAGCGGGGTACGCAGTATTTT. The encoded protein is CASSPGERGTQYF.

V is TRBV29-1 and J is TRBJ1-5; D gene ambiguous. CDR1 is SQVTM, CDR2 ANQGSEA, per germline. V was pared by 4 bases and J by 5 bases, with 15 bases between. The CDR3 length is 14 residues. The CDR3 loop reads CSVGPGEGDQPQHF. The CDR3 DNA sequence: TGCAGCGTTGGCCCGGGAGAGGGTGATCAGCCCCAGCATTTT.

The chain recombines TRBV6-1 with TRBJ2-7; the D is unclear. The CDR3 has 13 amino acids. The germline V gene encodes CDR1 MNHNS and CDR2 SASEGT. V was pared by 2 bases and J by 3 bases, with 8 bases between. CDR3 in DNA: TGTGCCAGCAGTGAATATACCGGCTACGAGCAGTACTTC. This translates into CASSEYTGYEQYF.

V and J are TRBV6-5 and TRBJ2-7; D is unresolved. Germline V gene sequence: CDR1 MNHEY, CDR2 SVGAGI. V lost 6 bases and J 0 bases, leaving 9 bases between the germline ends. The CDR3 loop spans 13 amino acids. DNA for the CDR3: TGTGCCAGCAGCCTGGACCCCTCCTACGAGCAGTACTTC. Translating it yields CASSLDPSYEQYF.

V usage is TRBV7-9 and J usage is TRBJ1-4, with D perhaps TRBD1 (5 bases). Germline CDR1 SEHNR, CDR2 FQNEAQ (reference sequence). The CDR3 loop spans 15 amino acids. Trimming removed 5 bases at V and 3 bases at J, with 13 bases between. CDR3 residues: CASSRARGANEKLFF. Written as DNA, the CDR3 is TGTGCCAGCAGCCGCGCTAGGGGAGCTAATGAAAAACTGTTTTTT.

This chain uses TRBV4-1 with TRBJ2-7; D could derive from TRBD1 or TRBD2 (5 bases each). CDR3 length: 18 amino acids. Per the germline V gene, CDR1 is MGHRA and CDR2 is YSYEKL. Deletions cut 0 bases from V and 4 bases from J, with 22 bases between. Here the CDR3 reads CASSQDRSGGQGGYEQYF. DNA of the CDR3: TGCGCCAGCAGCCAAGATCGAAGTGGTGGGCAGGGCGGGTACGAGCAGTACTTC.

This chain connects TRBV10-2 to TRBJ2-1, with TRBD1 matching 7 bases. The CDR3 is made up of 16 amino acids. After removal of 3 bases from V and 3 bases from J, the junction contained 8 bases not matched to a gene. Germline V CDR1 and CDR2: WSHSY, SAAADI. CDR3 protein: CASSDSLGQFYNEQFF. The CDR3 DNA is TGCGCCAGCAGTGATAGTTTGGGACAGTTCTACAATGAGCAGTTCTTC.

This rearrangement joins TRBV5-1 to TRBJ2-1; 7 nucleotides align to TRBD2. There are 14 residues in the CDR3. Trimming at V came to 4 bases and at J to 5 bases, leaving 6 bases not matched to a gene. From germline, CDR1 is SGHRS and CDR2 YFSETQ. The CDR3 DNA follows: TGCGCCAGCAGCCACCGGGACTACCACAATGAGCAGTTCTTC. Translation gives CASSHRDYHNEQFF.

Details on this clone: Other nucleotide sequences in the sample specify the same CDR3. The V and J genes are TRBV9 and TRBJ2-7; 11 nucleotides agree with TRBD2. This CDR3 spans 14 amino acids. In germline, CDR1 is SGDLS, CDR2 YYNGEE. The V gene end was trimmed by 2 bases and the J gene end by 4 bases; junction bases not matched to a gene: 2. The CDR3 DNA sequence: TGTGCCAGCAGCGTCACTAGCGGGGGATACGAGCAGTACTTC. Protein sequence: CASSVTSGGYEQYF.

The chain combines TRBV7-2 with TRBJ2-1; the match to TRBD2 covers 8 bases. The CDR3 is made up of 16 amino acids. V gave up 6 bases and J gave up 4 bases; unmatched junction bases: 11. Germline lookup yields CDR1 SGHTA and CDR2 FQGNSA. The CDR3: CASRGLAAYTYNEQFF. The CDR3 DNA is TGTGCCAGCAGAGGACTAGCCGCGTATACTTACAATGAGCAGTTCTTC.

V is TRBV18 and J is TRBJ2-2; no clear D. Germline assignment: CDR1 KGHSH and CDR2 LQKENI. The CDR3 contains 12 residues. V lost 5 bases, J lost 2 bases, and 3 bases lay in between. The CDR3 loop reads CASSSNTGELFF. CDR3 DNA: TGTGCCAGCTCATCTAACACCGGGGAGCTGTTTTTT.

J is TRBJ2-5 and V is TRBV9, with TRBD1 matching over 9 bases. V was pared by 4 bases and J by 5 bases, with 12 bases of the junction left unmatched. This CDR3 is built from 16 residues. The germline CDR1 and CDR2 sequences are SGDLS and YYNGEE. DNA of the CDR3: TGTGCCAGCAGCCTCAGGGACAGGGCAGGATCGGAGACCCAGTACTTC. Its protein product is CASSLRDRAGSETQYF.

This clone was found a few times. This sequence joins TRBV6-6 and TRBJ2-7; D is perhaps TRBD1 (6 bases). Per germline, CDR1 MNHNY and CDR2 SVGAGI (reference sequence). Between the trimmed V and J ends, which lost 2 bases and 1 base, there was a span of 6 bases. CDR3 size: 13 residues. The CDR3 region has the DNA TGTGCCAGCAGTTACGACAGGTCCTACGAGCAGTACTTC. Encoded protein: CASSYDRSYEQYF.

The rearrangement uses TRBV5-6 and TRBJ1-1, with 9 bases that match TRBD1. The ends lost 5 bases at V and 1 base at J; junction bases unmatched: 6. CDR3 length equals 15 residues. Germline V gives CDR1 SGHDT, CDR2 YYEEEE. As DNA, the CDR3 is TGTGCCAGCAGTCCACAGGGGGCAGGGAACACTGAAGCTTTCTTT. The encoded protein is CASSPQGAGNTEAFF.

Worth noting for this clone: Other DNA sequences in the same sample also yield this CDR3. The J gene is TRBJ2-7, the V gene TRBV30; no clear D gene. This CDR3 contains 13 residues. Germline loops: CDR1 GTSNPN, CDR2 SVGIG (reference sequence). V was trimmed by 5 bases and J by 1 base, leaving 12 bases between them. The CDR3: CAWSGRLSYEQYF. CDR3 DNA sequence: TGTGCCTGGTCCGGCAGGCTTTCCTACGAGCAGTACTTC.

The V call is TRBV6-5, the J call TRBJ2-7; TRBD2 agrees at 8 bases. With V trimmed by 6 bases and J by 6 bases, 7 bases remained unmatched. The CDR3 consists of 13 residues. CDR1 and CDR2 (germline): MNHEY, SVGAGI. The DNA of the CDR3 is TGTGCCAGCAGCCCGGGACTAGGTCTCGAGCAGTACTTC. Protein product: CASSPGLGLEQYF.

The chain joins TRBV27 to TRBJ1-4; 8 bases agree with TRBD1. Germline V CDR1 and CDR2: MNHEY, SMNVEV (reference sequence). This CDR3 spans 14 amino acids. Unmatched junction bases numbered 4, after V lost 3 bases and J lost 7 bases. The CDR3 DNA reads as TGTGCCAGCAGTTTGGGACAGGAGGGTGAAAAACTGTTTTTT. Amino acid sequence: CASSLGQEGEKLFF.

CDR3 nucleotide sequence: TGTGCCAGCAGCTTAGTCGGCGGGAAGAACACCGGGGAGCTGTTTTTT. This gives the protein CASSLVGGKNTGELFF. The V call is TRBV7-9, the J call TRBJ2-2; perhaps TRBD2 as D (6 bases). The CDR3 has 16 residues. Germline V gives CDR1 SEHNR, CDR2 FQNEAQ (reference sequence). Trimming removed 1 base from V and 1 base from J, with 10 bases in between.

Details on this clone: In the same sample, other DNA sequences code for this CDR3. The chain carries TRBV28 and TRBJ1-5; TRBD1 agrees at 8 bases. The CDR3 length is 14 residues. Trimming cost V 3 bases and J 5 bases; bases outside gene matches: 3. Germline-derived CDR1 and CDR2 are MDHEN and SYDVKM. CDR3: CASSFRQGHQPQHF. For the CDR3, the DNA is TGTGCCAGCAGTTTTCGACAGGGGCATCAGCCCCAGCATTTT.

The chain is built from TRBV2 and TRBJ1-3; no firm D call. With 3 bases removed from V and 0 bases from J, the gap between germline ends came to 9 bases. CDR1 SNHLY and CDR2 FYNNEI come from the germline V gene. The CDR3 has 15 residues. In nucleotides, the CDR3 is TGTGCCAGCAGTGATATCGCAGTCTCTGGAAACACCATATATTTT. This gives the protein CASSDIAVSGNTIYF.

As regards this clone: Other DNA sequences within the sample encode an identical CDR3. The chain recombines TRBV5-6 with TRBJ2-7; D unclear. Deletions cut 0 bases from V and 6 bases from J, with 7 bases between. Germline assignment: CDR1 SGHDT and CDR2 YYEEEE. The CDR3 runs 12 residues. The CDR3 sequence: CASSLGGGEQYF. CDR3 in DNA: TGTGCCAGCAGCTTGGGTGGCGGCGAGCAGTACTTC.

The chain joins TRBV7-8 to TRBJ2-3; the match to TRBD2 covers 10 bases. Germline V gene sequence: CDR1 SGHVS, CDR2 FQNEAQ. The CDR3 runs 18 residues. V lost 0 bases and J lost 2; bases outside the gene matches: 8. The CDR3 DNA reads as TGTGCCAGCAGCTTAGCGCAAGCGGGGGGGCCTCTCACAGATACGCAGTATTTT. This codes for CASSLAQAGGPLTDTQYF.

This chain joins TRBV7-9 and TRBJ1-2; TRBD1 is a possible D gene (5 bases). CDR1 is SEHNR and CDR2 is FQNEAQ in the germline V gene (reference sequence). Trimming removed 4 bases from V and 2 bases from J, with 11 bases in between. The CDR3 runs to 14 residues. CDR3 bases: TGTGCCAGCAGCTCCCTGACAGAAAACTATGGCTACACCTTC. Amino acid sequence: CASSSLTENYGYTF.

This chain links TRBV7-8 with TRBJ2-7, with D tentatively TRBD2 (6 bases). The CDR3 sequence is 12 residues long. From germline, CDR1 is SGHVS and CDR2 FQNEAQ. Deletions cut 2 bases from V and 9 bases from J, with 11 bases between. The CDR3 DNA is TGTGCCAGCAGCTTACCCCCCGGGGGGCAGTACTTC. Its protein is CASSLPPGGQYF.

The rearrangement links TRBV5-6 to TRBJ1-5; 7 bases match TRBD1. CDR3 size: 16 residues. Germline V gene sequence: CDR1 SGHDT, CDR2 YYEEEE. With V trimmed by 4 bases and J by 3 bases, 10 bases remained unmatched. Here the CDR3 DNA reads TGTGCCAGCAGCCCGGCGGGGACAGCCTTCAATCAGCCCCAGCATTTT. Translation: CASSPAGTAFNQPQHF.

The chain combines TRBV5-4 with TRBJ2-5; 7 bases fit TRBD2. Germline V gene data show CDR1 as SGHNT and CDR2 as YYREEE (reference sequence). J gave up 5 bases and V 6 bases, and 13 bases lay outside the gene matches. This CDR3 is 15 amino acids long. CDR3 sequence reads: CASKPGGLAEETQYF. CDR3 nucleotide sequence: TGTGCCAGCAAACCGGGAGGTCTAGCTGAGGAGACCCAGTACTTC. Drawing the rest from reference TRBV5-4 and TRBJ2-5, the complete variable domain is ETGVTQSPTHLIKTRGQQVTLRCSSQSGHNTVSWYQQALGQGPQFIFQYYREEENGRGNFPPRFSGLQFPNYSSELNVNALELDDSALYLCASKPGGLAEETQYFGPGTRLLVL.